The entry that follows covers one T cell receptor (beta chain) sequence. These data come from a study of OX40 agonist ivuxolimab in advanced cancers. The method was immunoSEQ multiplex PCR; TCRdb's version includes in-frame clones alone and lacks a portion of them. This repertoire shows approximately 27,000 clones, over 60% found once; its top ten account for roughly 15%. The germline V and J ends were trimmed by 1 base and 4 bases, with 17 bases remaining between them. Germline assignment: CDR1 LNHDA and CDR2 SQIVND (reference sequence). The CDR3 loop spans 16 amino acids. This TCR derives from an adult with an advanced solid tumor such as melanoma, head and neck, liver or kidney cancer. The sequencing used CD4+ or CD8+ T cells sorted from blood, collected in a trial of the OX40 agonist ivuxolimab. The chain recombines TRBV19 with TRBJ2-7; tentatively, D is TRBD1 (6 bases). DNA of the CDR3: TGTGCCAGTAGTATAGGCTGGGACATCCGCCCTTACGAGCAGTACTTC. This gives the protein CASSIGWDIRPYEQYF.